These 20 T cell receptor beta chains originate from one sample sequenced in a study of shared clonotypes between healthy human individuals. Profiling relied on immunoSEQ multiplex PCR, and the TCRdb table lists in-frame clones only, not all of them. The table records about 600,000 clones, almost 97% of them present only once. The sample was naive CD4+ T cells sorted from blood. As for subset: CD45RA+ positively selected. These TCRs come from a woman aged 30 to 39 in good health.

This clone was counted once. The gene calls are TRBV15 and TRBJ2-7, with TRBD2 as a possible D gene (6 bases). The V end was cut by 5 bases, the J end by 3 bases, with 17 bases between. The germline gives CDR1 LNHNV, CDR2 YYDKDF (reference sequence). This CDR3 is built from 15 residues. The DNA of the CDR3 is TGTGCCACCAGCCGGAGGGGCAGCCAATTCTACGAGCAGTACTTC. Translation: CATSRRGSQFYEQYF.

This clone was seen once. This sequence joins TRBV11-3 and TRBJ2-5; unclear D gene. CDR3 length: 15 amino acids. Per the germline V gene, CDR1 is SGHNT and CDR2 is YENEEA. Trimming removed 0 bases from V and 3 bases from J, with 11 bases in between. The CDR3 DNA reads TGTGCCAGCAGCTTAGATAACTGTCAGGAAGAGACCCAGTACTTC. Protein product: CASSLDNCQEETQYF.

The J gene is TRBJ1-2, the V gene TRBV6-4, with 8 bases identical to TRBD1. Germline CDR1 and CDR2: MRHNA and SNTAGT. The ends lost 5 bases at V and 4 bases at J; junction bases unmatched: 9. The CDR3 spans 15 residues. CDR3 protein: CASSYPETGVYGYTF. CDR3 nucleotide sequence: TGTGCCAGCAGTTACCCCGAGACAGGGGTCTATGGCTACACCTTC.

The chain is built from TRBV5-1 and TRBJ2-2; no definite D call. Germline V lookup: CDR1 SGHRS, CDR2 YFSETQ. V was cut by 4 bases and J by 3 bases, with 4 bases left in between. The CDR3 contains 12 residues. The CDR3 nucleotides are TGCGCCAGCAGCGTTGACACCGGGGAGCTGTTTTTT. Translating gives CASSVDTGELFF.

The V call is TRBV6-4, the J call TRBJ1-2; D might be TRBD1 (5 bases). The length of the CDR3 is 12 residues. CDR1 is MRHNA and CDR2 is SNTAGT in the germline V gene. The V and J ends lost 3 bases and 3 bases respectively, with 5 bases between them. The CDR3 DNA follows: TGTGCCAGCAGTGAAGGGGACTATGGCTACACCTTC. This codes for CASSEGDYGYTF.

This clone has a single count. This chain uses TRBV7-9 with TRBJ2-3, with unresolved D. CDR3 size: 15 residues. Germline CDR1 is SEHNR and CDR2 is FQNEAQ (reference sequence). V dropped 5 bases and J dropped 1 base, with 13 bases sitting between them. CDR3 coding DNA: TGTGCCAGCAGCCCGCGACGGATCGGCACAGATACGCAGTATTTT. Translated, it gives CASSPRRIGTDTQYF.

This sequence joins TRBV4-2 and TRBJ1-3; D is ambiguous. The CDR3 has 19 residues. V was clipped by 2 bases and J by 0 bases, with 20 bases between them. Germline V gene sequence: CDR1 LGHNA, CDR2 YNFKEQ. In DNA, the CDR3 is TGTGCCAGCAGCCAAAGACCCAAACCGGGCAAAAGCTCTGGAAACACCATATATTTT. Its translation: CASSQRPKPGKSSGNTIYF.

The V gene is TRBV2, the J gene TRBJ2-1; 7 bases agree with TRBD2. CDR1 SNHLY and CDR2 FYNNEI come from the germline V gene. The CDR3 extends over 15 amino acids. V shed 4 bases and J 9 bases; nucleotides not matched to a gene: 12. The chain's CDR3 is CASSVNAGVFGEQFF. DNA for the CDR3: TGTGCCAGCAGTGTTAACGCGGGAGTATTCGGTGAGCAGTTCTTC.

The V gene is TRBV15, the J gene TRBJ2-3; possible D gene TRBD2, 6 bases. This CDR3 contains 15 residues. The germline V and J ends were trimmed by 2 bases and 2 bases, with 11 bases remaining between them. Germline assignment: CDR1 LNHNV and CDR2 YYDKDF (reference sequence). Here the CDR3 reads CATSRRGIDTDTQYF. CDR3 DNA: TGTGCCACCAGCAGACGGGGGATCGACACAGATACGCAGTATTTT.

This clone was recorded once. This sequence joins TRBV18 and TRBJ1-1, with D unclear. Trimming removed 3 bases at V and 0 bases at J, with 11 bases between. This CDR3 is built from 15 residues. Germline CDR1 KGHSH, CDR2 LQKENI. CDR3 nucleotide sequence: TGTGCCAGCTCACCGCCGGCAGGCTTGAACACTGAAGCTTTCTTT. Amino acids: CASSPPAGLNTEAFF. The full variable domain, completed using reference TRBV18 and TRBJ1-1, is NAGVMQNPRHLVRRRGQEARLRCSPMKGHSHVYWYRQLPEEGLKFMVYLQKENIIDESGMPKERFSAEFPKEGPSILRIQQVVRGDSAAYFCASSPPAGLNTEAFFGQGTRLTVV.

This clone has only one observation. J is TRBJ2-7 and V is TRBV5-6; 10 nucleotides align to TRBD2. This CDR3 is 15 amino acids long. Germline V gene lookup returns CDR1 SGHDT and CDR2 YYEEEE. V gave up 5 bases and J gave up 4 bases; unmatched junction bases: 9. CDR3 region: CASSSASGSSYEQYF. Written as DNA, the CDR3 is TGTGCCAGCAGTTCAGCTAGCGGGAGTTCTTACGAGCAGTACTTC.

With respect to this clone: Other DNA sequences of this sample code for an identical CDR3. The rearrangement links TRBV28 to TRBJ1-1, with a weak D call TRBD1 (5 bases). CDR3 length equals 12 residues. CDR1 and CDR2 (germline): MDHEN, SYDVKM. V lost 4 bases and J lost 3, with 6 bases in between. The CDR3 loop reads CASSSQDTEAFF. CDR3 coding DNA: TGTGCCAGCAGTTCACAGGACACTGAAGCTTTCTTT.

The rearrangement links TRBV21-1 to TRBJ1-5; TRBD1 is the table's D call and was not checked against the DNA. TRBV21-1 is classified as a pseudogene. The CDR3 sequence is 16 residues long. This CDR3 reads CASSKGFQGIRQPQHF. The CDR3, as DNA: TGTGCCAGCAGCAAGGGCTTCCAGGGAATACGTCAGCCCCAGCATTTT.

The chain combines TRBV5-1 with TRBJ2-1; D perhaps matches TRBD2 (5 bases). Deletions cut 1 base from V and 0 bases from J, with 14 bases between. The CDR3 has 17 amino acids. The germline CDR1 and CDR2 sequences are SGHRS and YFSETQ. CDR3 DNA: TGCGCCAGCAGCTTGTTATTAGCGCAAAGCTCCTACAATGAGCAGTTCTTC. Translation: CASSLLLAQSSYNEQFF.

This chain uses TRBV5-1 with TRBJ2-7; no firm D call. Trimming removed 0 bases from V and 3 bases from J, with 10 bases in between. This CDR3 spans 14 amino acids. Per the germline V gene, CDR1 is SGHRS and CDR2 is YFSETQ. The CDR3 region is CASSLERVGYEQYF. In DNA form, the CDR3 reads TGCGCCAGCAGCTTGGAACGGGTTGGCTACGAGCAGTACTTC.

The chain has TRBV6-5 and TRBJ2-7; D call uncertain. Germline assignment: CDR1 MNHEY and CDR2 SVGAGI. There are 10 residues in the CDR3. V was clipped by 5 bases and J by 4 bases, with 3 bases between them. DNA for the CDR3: TGTGCCAGCAGTGAGTACGAGCAGTACTTC. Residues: CASSEYEQYF.

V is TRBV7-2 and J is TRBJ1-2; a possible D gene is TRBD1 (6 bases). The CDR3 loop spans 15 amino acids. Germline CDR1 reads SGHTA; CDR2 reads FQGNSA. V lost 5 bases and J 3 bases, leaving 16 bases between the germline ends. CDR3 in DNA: TGTGCCAGCAGCCTCGGCCACAGGGAGGACTATGGCTACACCTTC. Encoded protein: CASSLGHREDYGYTF.

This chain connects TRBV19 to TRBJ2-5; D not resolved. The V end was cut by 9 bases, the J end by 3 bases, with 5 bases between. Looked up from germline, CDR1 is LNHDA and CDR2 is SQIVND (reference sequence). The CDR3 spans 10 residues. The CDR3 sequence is CARTKETQYF. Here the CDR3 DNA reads TGTGCCAGAACGAAAGAGACCCAGTACTTC.

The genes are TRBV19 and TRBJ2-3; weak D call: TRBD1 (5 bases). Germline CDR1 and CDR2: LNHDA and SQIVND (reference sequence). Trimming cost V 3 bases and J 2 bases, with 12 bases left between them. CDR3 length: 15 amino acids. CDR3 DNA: TGTGCCAGTAGTATTGGGGCCTATAACACAGATACGCAGTATTTT. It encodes CASSIGAYNTDTQYF.

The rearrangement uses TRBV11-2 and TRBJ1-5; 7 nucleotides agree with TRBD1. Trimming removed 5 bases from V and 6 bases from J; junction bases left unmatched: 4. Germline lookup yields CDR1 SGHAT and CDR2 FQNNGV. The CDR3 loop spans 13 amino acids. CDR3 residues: CASSRNRGQPQHF. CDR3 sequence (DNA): TGTGCCAGCAGCAGAAACAGGGGTCAGCCCCAGCATTTT.